A selection of T cell receptor beta chains follows, all from one sample in a study of blood T cells in healthy people across ages. TCRdb processed the 5' RACE reads anew with MiXCR; each CDR3 protein has one entry. The sample holds approximately 600,000 distinct CDR3 sequences, 58% seen once. Sequences were obtained from blood. Receptor source: a man aged 55 to 70 in good health. CDR3s include the opening cysteine and the closing phenylalanine or tryptophan. The D gene is left open where the match is weak. Size values are once, few and many counts, or a class for expanded clones, and some rows have none.

>TRBJ2-7|few|TRBV5-1|-
CASSRRGAYEQYF
TGCGCCAGCTCCCGCAGGGGCGCCTACGAGCAGTACTTC
>TRBJ2-5|-|TRBV7-9|TRBD1
CASSLTRQGAEEQYF
TGTGCCAGCAGCTTAACTCGTCAGGGGGCGGAAGAGCAGTACTTC
>TRBJ1-5|few|TRBV7-4|TRBD1
CASSYDCGTARDSNQPQHF
TGTGCCAGCAGCTACGACTGCGGGACAGCACGGGATAGCAATCAGCCCCAGCATTTT
>TRBJ2-7|-|TRBV2|TRBD1
CASTIGTGPYEQYF
TGTGCCAGCACCATCGGGACAGGGCCCTACGAGCAGTACTTC
>TRBJ1-1|few|TRBV3-1|-
CASSQEDMRTEAFF
TGTGCCAGCAGCCAAGAAGACATGCGGACTGAAGCTTTCTTT
>TRBJ2-6|-|TRBV27|-
CASSLGGMRLSGANVLTF
TGTGCCAGCAGTTTAGGGGGAATGCGGCTCTCTGGGGCCAACGTCCTGACTTTC
>TRBJ2-1|-|TRBV25-1|-
CASSEYGRGDEQFF
TGTGCCAGCAGTGAGTACGGTCGGGGCGATGAGCAGTTCTTC
>TRBJ2-3|-|TRBV9|-
CASSGPSDTQYF
TGTGCCAGCAGCGGCCCGTCTGATACGCAGTATTTT
>TRBJ1-5|-|TRBV12-3/TRBV12-4|TRBD1
CASNIGQGSQPQHF
TGTGCCAGCAATATCGGACAGGGGTCTCAGCCCCAGCATTTT
>TRBJ1-2|few|TRBV5-1|-
CASSFGGDYGYTF
TGCGCCAGCAGCTTCGGCGGGGACTATGGCTACACCTTC
>TRBJ2-5|-|TRBV4-1|-
CASAVGPAGETQYF
TGCGCCAGCGCGGTGGGTCCCGCTGGAGAGACCCAGTACTTC
>TRBJ1-6|-|TRBV10-3|-
CASSRALPPNSPLHF
TGTGCCTCCAGTCGTGCTCTTCCCCCCAATTCACCCCTCCACTTT
>TRBJ2-4|-|TRBV5-5|TRBD2
CASSLTSGDNIQYF
TGTGCCAGCAGCTTGACCAGCGGGGATAACATTCAGTACTTC
>TRBJ2-5|once|TRBV20-1|-
CSASVWGQETQYF
TGCAGTGCTAGTGTGTGGGGCCAAGAGACCCAGTACTTC
>TRBJ2-7|-|TRBV2|-
CASRGPGVEQYF
TGTGCCAGCAGGGGGCCAGGGGTCGAGCAGTACTTC
>TRBJ2-3|-|TRBV4-1|TRBD2
CASSLRTSGGARDTQYF
TGCGCCAGCAGCTTAAGGACTAGCGGGGGGGCCAGGGATACGCAGTATTTT
>TRBJ2-3|-|TRBV6-1|TRBD1
CASSDRGRETDTQYF
TGTGCCAGCAGTGATAGGGGGCGTGAGACAGATACGCAGTATTTT
>TRBJ1-2|-|TRBV15|-
CATSTTQGSYGYTF
TGTGCCACCAGCACAACGCAGGGATCCTATGGCTACACCTTC
>TRBJ1-1|few|TRBV29-1|-
CSGGGMNTEAFF
TGCAGCGGCGGGGGCATGAACACTGAAGCTTTCTTT
>TRBJ2-5|-|TRBV6-2/TRBV6-3|-
CASSRYGPGETQYF
TGTGCCAGCAGTCGATACGGGCCAGGGGAGACCCAGTACTTC
>TRBJ2-5|-|TRBV28|TRBD1
CASNPIRDSQETQYF
TGTGCCAGCAACCCCATCCGGGACAGCCAAGAGACCCAGTACTTC
>TRBJ2-1|-|TRBV9|-
CASSVVPGVLNEQFF
TGTGCCAGCAGCGTAGTGCCAGGGGTACTGAATGAGCAGTTCTTC
>TRBJ1-1|-|TRBV2|-
CAGKPRWDTEAFF
TGTGCCGGGAAGCCTAGGTGGGACACTGAAGCTTTCTTT
>TRBJ2-3|-|TRBV12-3/TRBV12-4|-
CASSPGRARGDTQYF
TGTGCCAGCAGTCCAGGACGAGCCCGGGGCGATACGCAGTATTTT
>TRBJ2-5|-|TRBV4-2|TRBD2
CASSQEARPSGGYQETQYF
TGTGCCAGCAGCCAAGAAGCCCGGCCTAGCGGGGGATACCAAGAGACCCAGTACTTC
>TRBJ1-1|-|TRBV3-1|-
CASSHLGINTEAFF
TGTGCCAGCAGCCACCTGGGGATAAACACTGAAGCTTTCTTT
>TRBJ2-7|once|TRBV28|TRBD2
CASSSGRGHEQYF
TGTGCCAGCAGCTCCGGGAGGGGCCACGAGCAGTACTTC
>TRBJ1-5|-|TRBV25-1|-
CASSDSYQPQHF
TGTGCCAGCAGTGACAGTTATCAGCCCCAGCATTTT
>TRBJ2-3|-|TRBV12-3/TRBV12-4|-
CASRQGNTQYF
TGTGCCAGCAGACAGGGCAATACGCAGTATTTT
>TRBJ2-7|many|TRBV5-6|TRBD1
CASSPDPGQVYEQYF
TGTGCCAGCAGCCCCGACCCCGGACAGGTCTACGAGCAGTACTTC
>TRBJ2-1|-|TRBV10-3|-
CAAGEVSQGGGEQFF
TGTGCCGCCGGGGAGGTTTCGCAAGGTGGGGGTGAGCAGTTCTTC
>TRBJ2-7|-|TRBV11-2|TRBD1
CASSLRGQHYNEQYF
TGTGCCAGCAGCTTAAGGGGGCAACACTACAATGAGCAGTACTTC
>TRBJ2-3|-|TRBV12-3/TRBV12-4|TRBD1
CASTKTGGGTDTQYF
TGTGCCAGCACCAAGACAGGGGGCGGTACAGATACGCAGTATTTT
>TRBJ2-1|-|TRBV20-1|-
CSANPYNEQFF
TGCAGTGCTAACCCCTACAATGAGCAGTTCTTC